Reported below is one TCR beta chain. It has no known antigen specificity. The record has no base qualities; no much larger clone is one base away. The CDR3 has 11 amino acids, counting the end cysteine and phenylalanine. Solely the CDR3 DNA is kept, with 33 bases framed from the first base. The germline V gene (reference sequence) provides CDR1 DFQATT and CDR2 SNEGSKA. To sequence the TCRbeta CDR3 region, genomic DNA was isolated from the sorted cells. The immunoSEQ Assay was used to sequence the TCRbeta CDR3 regions. TCRdb stores this immuneACCESS table with in-frame sequences only. Part of the clones is absent; in the studies checked, under half of the shortfall reflects unresolved V genes, and no reason is known for the rest. The sample contains approximately 67,000 clones, more than 75% of them found a single time. The ten largest clonotypes hold around 8.2% of the sample. The trial excluded patients who had a history of autoimmune disease or were on systemic immunosuppression. Peripheral blood for TCR sequencing was collected from all dose cohorts at baseline, on cycle 4 day 1, and on cycle 7 day 1. Samples came from an open-label, multicenter, first-in-human phase I dose-escalation trial of ivuxolimab. Adults with locally advanced or metastatic melanoma, renal cell carcinoma, hepatocellular carcinoma or head and neck squamous cell carcinoma were enrolled in the trial. Before TCR sequencing, CD4+ T cells and CD8+ T cells from peripheral blood were sorted into separate populations.

The data belong to a study of OX40 agonist ivuxolimab in advanced cancers. Regarding the complete study: The costimulatory receptor OX40 (CD134) was targeted by ivuxolimab, a fully human IgG2 agonistic monoclonal antibody. A male proportion of roughly 80% and a mean age of 60 years, ranging from about 20 to 85, were recorded for the dose-escalation cohort. Of the approximately 54 patients in dose escalation, about 20 had hepatocellular carcinoma, about 15 had melanoma, 9 had renal cell carcinoma and 9 had head and neck cancer. The paper describes the monotherapy dose-escalation part (N = 52 patients) of the phase I trial of ivuxolimab. Patients were allowed to have had prior anti-PD-1, anti-PD-L1 or anti-CTLA-4 therapy, and approximately 37% of the dose-escalation patients had been treated with checkpoint inhibitors. Peripheral TCRbeta sequencing was intended to test whether TCR sequence diversity was altered and clonal T-cell expansion was caused by ivuxolimab. Partial responses were achieved by three dose-escalation patients, of whom one had hepatocellular carcinoma and two had cutaneous melanoma. Intravenous ivuxolimab was administered to patients every 2 weeks at six dose levels: 0.01, 0.1, 0.3, 1.5, 3 and 10 mg/kg. Results and caveats for the whole study, not just this receptor: At doses from 0.1 to 3.0 mg/kg, clonal expansion was seen in both CD4+ and CD8+ blood T cells between baseline and week 6. The antigen specificity of the clonally expanded peripheral T cells was not determined. Partial responders in the 0.1-3.0 mg/kg groups had among the lowest normalized peripheral clonal expansion, especially among CD8+ T cells. Low levels of normalized T-cell clonal expansion were also seen in some patients who did not respond. On average, CD8+ T cells showed more expanded clones than CD4+ T cells after ivuxolimab.

The V and J genes are TRBV20-1 and TRBJ1-2; the D segment cannot be called with confidence. Sequencing used CD4+ or CD8+ T cells sorted from blood, obtained in a trial of the OX40 agonist ivuxolimab. The clonotype originates from an adult with an advanced solid tumor such as melanoma, head and neck, liver or kidney cancer. The DNA sequence is as follows: TGCAGCCCCTGGGATGGAGATGGCTACACCTTC. This codes for CSPWDGDGYTF.